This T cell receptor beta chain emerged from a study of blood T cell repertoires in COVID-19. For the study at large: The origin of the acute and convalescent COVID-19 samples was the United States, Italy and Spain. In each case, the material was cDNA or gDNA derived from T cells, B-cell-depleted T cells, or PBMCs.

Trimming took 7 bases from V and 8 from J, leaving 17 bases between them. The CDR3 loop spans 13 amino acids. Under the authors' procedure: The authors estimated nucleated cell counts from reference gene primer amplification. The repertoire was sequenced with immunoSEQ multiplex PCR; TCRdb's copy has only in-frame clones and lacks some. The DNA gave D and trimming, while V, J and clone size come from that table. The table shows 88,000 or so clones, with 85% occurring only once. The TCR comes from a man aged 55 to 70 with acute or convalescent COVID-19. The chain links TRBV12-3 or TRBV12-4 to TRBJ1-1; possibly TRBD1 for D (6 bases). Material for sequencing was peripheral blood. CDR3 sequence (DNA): TGTGCCAGCAACGAGGGGACACCAGGAGAAGCTTTCTTT. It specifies CASNEGTPGEAFF.